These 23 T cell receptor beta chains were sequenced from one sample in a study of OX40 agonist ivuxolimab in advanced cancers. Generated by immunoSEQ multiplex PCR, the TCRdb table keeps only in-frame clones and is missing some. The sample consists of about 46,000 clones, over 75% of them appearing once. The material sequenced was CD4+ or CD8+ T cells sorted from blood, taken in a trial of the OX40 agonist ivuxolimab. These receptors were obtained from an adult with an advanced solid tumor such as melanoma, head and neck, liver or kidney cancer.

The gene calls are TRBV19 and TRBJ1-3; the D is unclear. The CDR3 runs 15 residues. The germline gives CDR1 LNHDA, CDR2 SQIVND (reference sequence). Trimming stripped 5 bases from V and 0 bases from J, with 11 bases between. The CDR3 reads CASSSRPGSGNTIYF. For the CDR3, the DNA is TGTGCCAGTAGTTCAAGACCGGGCTCTGGAAACACCATATATTTT. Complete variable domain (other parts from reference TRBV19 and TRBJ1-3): DGGITQSPKYLFRKEGQNVTLSCEQNLNHDAMYWYRQDPGQGLRLIYYSQIVNDFQKGDIAEGYSVSREKKESFPLTVTSAQKNPTAFYLCASSSRPGSGNTIYFGEGSWLTVV.

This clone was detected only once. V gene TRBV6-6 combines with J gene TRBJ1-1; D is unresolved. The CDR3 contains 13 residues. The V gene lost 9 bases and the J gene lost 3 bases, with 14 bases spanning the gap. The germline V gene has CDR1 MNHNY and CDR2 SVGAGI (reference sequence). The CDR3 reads CASVGGSYTEAFF. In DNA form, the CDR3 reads TGTGCCAGTGTCGGAGGCAGCTACACTGAAGCTTTCTTT.

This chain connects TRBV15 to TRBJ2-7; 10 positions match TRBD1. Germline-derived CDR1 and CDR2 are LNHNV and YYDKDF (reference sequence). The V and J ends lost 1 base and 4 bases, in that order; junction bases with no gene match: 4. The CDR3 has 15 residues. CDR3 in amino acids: CATSRGGQGFYEQYF. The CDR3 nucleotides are TGTGCCACCAGCAGAGGGGGACAGGGGTTTTACGAGCAGTACTTC.

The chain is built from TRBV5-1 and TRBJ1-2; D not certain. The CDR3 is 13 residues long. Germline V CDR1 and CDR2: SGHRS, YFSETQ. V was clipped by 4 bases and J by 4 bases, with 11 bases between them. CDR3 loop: CASSPNEIYGYTF. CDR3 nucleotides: TGCGCCAGCAGCCCAAACGAGATCTATGGCTACACCTTC. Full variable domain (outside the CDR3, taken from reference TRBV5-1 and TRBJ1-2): KAGVTQTPRYLIKTRGQQVTLSCSPISGHRSVSWYQQTPGQGLQFLFEYFSETQRNKGNFPGRFSGRQFSNSRSEMNVSTLELGDSALYLCASSPNEIYGYTFGSGTRLTVV.

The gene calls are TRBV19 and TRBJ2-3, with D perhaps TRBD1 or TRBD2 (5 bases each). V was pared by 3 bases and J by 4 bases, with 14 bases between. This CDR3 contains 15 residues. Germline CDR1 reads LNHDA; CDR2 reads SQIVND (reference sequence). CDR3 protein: CASSIGAGSADTQYF. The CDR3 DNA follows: TGTGCCAGTAGTATCGGAGCAGGGAGCGCAGATACGCAGTATTTT.

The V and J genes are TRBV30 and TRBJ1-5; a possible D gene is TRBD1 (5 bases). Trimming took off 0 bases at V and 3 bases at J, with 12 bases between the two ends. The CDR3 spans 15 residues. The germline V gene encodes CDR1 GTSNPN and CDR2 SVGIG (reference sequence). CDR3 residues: CAWSVLGADNQPQHF. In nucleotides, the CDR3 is TGTGCCTGGAGTGTATTAGGGGCCGACAATCAGCCCCAGCATTTT.

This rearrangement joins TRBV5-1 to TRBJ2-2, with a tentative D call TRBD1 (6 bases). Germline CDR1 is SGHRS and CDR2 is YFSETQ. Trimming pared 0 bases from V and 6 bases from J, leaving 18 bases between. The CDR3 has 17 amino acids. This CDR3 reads CASSLAEGGTGAGELFF. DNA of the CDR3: TGCGCCAGCAGCTTGGCCGAAGGGGGAACCGGGGCCGGGGAGCTGTTTTTT.

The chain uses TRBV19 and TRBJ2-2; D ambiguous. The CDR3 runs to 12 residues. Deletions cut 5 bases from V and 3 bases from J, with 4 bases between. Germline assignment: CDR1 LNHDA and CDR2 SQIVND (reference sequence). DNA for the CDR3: TGTGCCAGTAGTTTTGACACCGGGGAGCTGTTTTTT. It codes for CASSFDTGELFF. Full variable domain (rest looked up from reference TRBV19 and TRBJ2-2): DGGITQSPKYLFRKEGQNVTLSCEQNLNHDAMYWYRQDPGQGLRLIYYSQIVNDFQKGDIAEGYSVSREKKESFPLTVTSAQKNPTAFYLCASSFDTGELFFGEGSRLTVL.

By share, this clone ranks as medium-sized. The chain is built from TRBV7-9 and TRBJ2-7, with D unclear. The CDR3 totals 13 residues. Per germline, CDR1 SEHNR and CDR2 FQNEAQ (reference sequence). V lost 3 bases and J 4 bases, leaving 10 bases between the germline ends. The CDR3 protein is CASSFGQSYEQYF. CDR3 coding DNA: TGTGCCAGCAGCTTTGGGCAGTCGTACGAGCAGTACTTC.

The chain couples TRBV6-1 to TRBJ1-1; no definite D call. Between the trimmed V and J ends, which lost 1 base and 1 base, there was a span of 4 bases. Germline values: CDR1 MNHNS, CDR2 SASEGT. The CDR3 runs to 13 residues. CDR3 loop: CASSEGRNTEAFF. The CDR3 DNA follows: TGTGCCAGCAGTGAAGGGAGGAACACTGAAGCTTTCTTT.

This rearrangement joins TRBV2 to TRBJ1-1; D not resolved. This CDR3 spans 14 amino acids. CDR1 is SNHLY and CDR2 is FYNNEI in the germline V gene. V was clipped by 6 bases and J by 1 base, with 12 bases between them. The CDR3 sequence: CASRASAGNTEAFF. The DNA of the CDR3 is TGTGCCAGCAGGGCTTCGGCGGGGAACACTGAAGCTTTCTTT.

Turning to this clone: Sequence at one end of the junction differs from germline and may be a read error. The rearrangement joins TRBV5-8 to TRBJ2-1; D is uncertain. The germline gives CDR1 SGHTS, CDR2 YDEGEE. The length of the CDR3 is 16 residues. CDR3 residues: CASSLGSAVRHNEQFF. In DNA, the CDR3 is TGTGCCAGCAGTTTGGGTTCGGCAGTCCGCCACAATGAGCAGTTCTTC.

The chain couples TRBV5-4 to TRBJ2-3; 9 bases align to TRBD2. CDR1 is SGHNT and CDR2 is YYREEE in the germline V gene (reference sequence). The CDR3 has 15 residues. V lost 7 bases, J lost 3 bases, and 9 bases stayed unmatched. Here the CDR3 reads CASFPGAGGTDTQYF. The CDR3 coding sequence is TGTGCCAGCTTTCCAGGGGCGGGGGGGACAGATACGCAGTATTTT.

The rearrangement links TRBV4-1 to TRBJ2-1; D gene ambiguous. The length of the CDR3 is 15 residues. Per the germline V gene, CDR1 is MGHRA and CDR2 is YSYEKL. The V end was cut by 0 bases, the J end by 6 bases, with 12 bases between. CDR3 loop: CASSQEGTTINEQFF. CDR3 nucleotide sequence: TGCGCCAGCAGCCAAGAAGGCACTACAATCAATGAGCAGTTCTTC.

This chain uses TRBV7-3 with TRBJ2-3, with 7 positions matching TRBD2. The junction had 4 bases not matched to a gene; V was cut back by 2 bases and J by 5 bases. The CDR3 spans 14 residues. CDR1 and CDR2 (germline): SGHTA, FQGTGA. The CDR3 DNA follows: TGTGCCAGCAGCTTAGGCGGGAGAGTAGATACGCAGTATTTT. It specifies CASSLGGRVDTQYF.

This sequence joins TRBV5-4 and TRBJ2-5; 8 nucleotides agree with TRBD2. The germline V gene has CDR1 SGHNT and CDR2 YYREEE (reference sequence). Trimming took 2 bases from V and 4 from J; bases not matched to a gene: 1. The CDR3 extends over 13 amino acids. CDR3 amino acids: CASSFAGGETQYF. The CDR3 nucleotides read TGTGCCAGCAGCTTTGCGGGGGGAGAGACCCAGTACTTC.

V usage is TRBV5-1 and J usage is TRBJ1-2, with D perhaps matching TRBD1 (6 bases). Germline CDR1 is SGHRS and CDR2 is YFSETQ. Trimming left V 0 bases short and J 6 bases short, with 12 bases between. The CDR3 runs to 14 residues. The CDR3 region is CASSLDRAADGYTF. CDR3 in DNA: TGCGCCAGCAGCTTGGACAGGGCCGCCGATGGCTACACCTTC.

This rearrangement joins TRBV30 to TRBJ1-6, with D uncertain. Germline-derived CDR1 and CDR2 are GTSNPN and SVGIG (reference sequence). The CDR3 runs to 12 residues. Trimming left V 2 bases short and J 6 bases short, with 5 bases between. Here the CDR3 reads CAWSPVNSPLHF. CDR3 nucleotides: TGTGCCTGGAGTCCTGTTAATTCACCCCTCCACTTT.

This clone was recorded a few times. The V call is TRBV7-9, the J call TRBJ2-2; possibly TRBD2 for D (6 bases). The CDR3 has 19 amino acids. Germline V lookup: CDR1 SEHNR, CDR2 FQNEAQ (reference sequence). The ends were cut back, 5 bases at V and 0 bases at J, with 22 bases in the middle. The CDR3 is CASSQSRWGVGSNTGELFF. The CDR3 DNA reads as TGTGCCAGCAGCCAATCCAGATGGGGGGTTGGCTCGAACACCGGGGAGCTGTTTTTT.

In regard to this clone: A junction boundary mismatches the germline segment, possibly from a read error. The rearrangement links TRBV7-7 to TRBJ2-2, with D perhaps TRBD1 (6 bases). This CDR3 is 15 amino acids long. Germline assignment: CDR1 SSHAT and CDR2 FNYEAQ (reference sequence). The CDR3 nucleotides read TGTGCTAGCAGCCCGGACAGAATGAACACCGGGGAGCTGTTTTTT. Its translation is CASSPDRMNTGELFF.

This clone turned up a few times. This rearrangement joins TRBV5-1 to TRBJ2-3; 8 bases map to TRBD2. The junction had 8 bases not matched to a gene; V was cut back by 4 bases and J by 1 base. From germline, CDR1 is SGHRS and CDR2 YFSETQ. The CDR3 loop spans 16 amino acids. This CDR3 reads CASSGSSGGRTDTQYF. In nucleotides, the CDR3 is TGCGCCAGCAGCGGATCGAGCGGGGGTCGCACAGATACGCAGTATTTT.

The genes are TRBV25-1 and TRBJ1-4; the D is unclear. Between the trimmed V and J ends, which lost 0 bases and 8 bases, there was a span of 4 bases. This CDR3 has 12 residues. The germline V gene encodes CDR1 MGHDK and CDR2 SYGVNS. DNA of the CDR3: TGTGCCAGCAGTGAATATCAGGAAAAACTGTTTTTT. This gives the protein CASSEYQEKLFF.

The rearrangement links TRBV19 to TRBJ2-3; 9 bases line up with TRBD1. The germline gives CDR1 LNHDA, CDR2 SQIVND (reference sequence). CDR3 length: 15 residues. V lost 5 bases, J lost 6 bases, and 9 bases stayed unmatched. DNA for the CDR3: TGTGCCAGTAGTTGGGGACAGGGAATATCCGATACGCAGTATTTT. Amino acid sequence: CASSWGQGISDTQYF.